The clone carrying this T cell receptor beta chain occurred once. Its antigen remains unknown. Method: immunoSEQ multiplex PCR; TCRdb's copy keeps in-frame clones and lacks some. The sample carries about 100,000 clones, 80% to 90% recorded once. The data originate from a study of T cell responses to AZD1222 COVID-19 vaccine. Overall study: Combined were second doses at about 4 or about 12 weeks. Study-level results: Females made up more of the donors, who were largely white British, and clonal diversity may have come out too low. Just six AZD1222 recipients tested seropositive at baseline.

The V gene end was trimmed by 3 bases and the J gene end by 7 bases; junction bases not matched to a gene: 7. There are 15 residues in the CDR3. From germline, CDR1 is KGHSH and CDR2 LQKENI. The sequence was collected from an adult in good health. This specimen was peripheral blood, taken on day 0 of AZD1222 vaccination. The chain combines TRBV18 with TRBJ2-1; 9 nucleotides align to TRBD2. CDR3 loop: CASSPAGGLYNEQFF. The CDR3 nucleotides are TGTGCCAGCTCACCGGCGGGGGGGCTATATAATGAGCAGTTCTTC.